These 2 T cell receptor beta chains were sequenced from one sample in a study of blood T cell repertoires in COVID-19. Data came from immunoSEQ multiplex PCR; TCRdb stores just in-frame clones and leaves some out. The profile covers fewer than 700,000 clones, with roughly nine tenths appearing a single time and roughly 7.3% taken by the ten largest. Sequencing input: peripheral blood. The receptors shown here come from a woman aged 45 to 65 with COVID-19, enrolled during active disease.

The J gene is TRBJ1-2, the V gene TRBV2, with a weak D call TRBD1 (5 bases). CDR1 and CDR2 from the germline V gene are SNHLY and FYNNEI. The length of the CDR3 is 16 residues. Trimming removed 3 bases from V and 2 bases from J, with 16 bases in between. The CDR3 here is CASSDPDSRYNYGYTF. The CDR3 DNA reads TGTGCCAGCAGTGACCCAGACAGTAGGTACAACTATGGCTACACCTTC.

This chain joins TRBV4-1 and TRBJ1-6; D perhaps matches TRBD1 (5 bases). Trimming removed 4 bases at V and 0 bases at J, with 13 bases between. In germline, CDR1 is MGHRA, CDR2 YSYEKL. The CDR3 is made up of 17 amino acids. CDR3 bases: TGCGCCAGCAGCCCGACTGGGGGGAGCTCCTATAATTCACCCCTCCACTTT. Protein sequence: CASSPTGGSSYNSPLHF.